This TCR beta chain is drawn from a study of blood T cells in healthy people across ages. The CDR3 runs 12 residues. The V gene end was trimmed by 5 bases and the J gene end by 3 bases; junction bases not matched to a gene: 3. Germline V gene lookup returns CDR1 GTSNPN and CDR2 SVGIG (reference sequence). PCR was performed a second time for roughly 7 to 11 cycles using a sample-barcoded 5' primer and a J-beta primer mix. TCRdb ran MiXCR on the 5' RACE reads and lists one entry per CDR3 protein. The table lists about 690,000 distinct CDR3 sequences, over 40% of them singletons. The receptor's source is a man of 80 years or more in good health. Sequencing was carried out using blood. The chain is built from TRBV30 and TRBJ2-7; 8 bases align to TRBD2. CDR3 bases: TGTGCCTGGGAAACTAGCGGCTACGAGCAGTACTTC. Protein: CAWETSGYEQYF.